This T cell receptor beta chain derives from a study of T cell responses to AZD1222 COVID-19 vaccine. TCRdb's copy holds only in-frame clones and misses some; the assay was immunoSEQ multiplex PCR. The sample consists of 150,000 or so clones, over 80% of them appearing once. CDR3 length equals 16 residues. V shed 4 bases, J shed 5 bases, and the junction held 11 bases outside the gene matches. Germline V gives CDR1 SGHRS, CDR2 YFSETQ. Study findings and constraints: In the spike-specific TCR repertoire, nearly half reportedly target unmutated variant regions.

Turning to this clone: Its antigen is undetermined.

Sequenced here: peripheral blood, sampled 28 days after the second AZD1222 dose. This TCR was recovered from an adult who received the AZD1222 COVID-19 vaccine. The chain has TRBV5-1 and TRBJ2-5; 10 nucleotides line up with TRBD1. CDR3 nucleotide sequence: TGCGCCAGCAGCAACAGCGACAGGGGGCGCTGGGAGACCCAGTACTTC. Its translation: CASSNSDRGRWETQYF.